This TCR beta chain was recorded in a study of regulatory T cells in long-lasting Graves disease. Study observations and caveats: Those with persistent Graves' had less TCR diversity than newly diagnosed patients. There were preferences for TRBV28, TRBJ1-2 and TRBJ2-5 in persistent disease.

This clonotype has ten or more counts. Antigen unknown. Trimming took 4 bases from V and 3 from J, leaving 13 bases between them. The CDR3 extends over 14 amino acids. Germline V gene lookup returns CDR1 MDHEN and CDR2 SYDVKM. This sample's time point: persistent/refractory GD, antithyroid drugs over 5 years with positive TRAb. RNA from PBMCs was the source of the TCR library. Doctors identified Graves' disease using the American Thyroid Association guidelines. As collected, the peripheral blood samples measured about 9.6 milliliters each and went into EDTA tubes. Combining iRepertoire HTBI primers with Arm-PCR of CDR3 regions, the authors built TCR beta libraries. TCRdb re-analysed the multiplex PCR reads in MiXCR, keeping a single row per CDR3 protein. The data contain around 400,000 distinct CDR3 sequences, around 23% of them singletons.

This TCR came from a woman aged 40-49 years with Graves disease. This chain links TRBV28 with TRBJ2-7; the D call may be TRBD1 or TRBD2 (5 bases each). The source was peripheral blood mononuclear cells (PBMCs), collected when the disease was refractory, from a patient treated with antithyroid drugs. CDR3 in DNA: TGTGCCAGCAGTTCTTGGGGGAAGTACTACGAGCAGTACTTC. Encoded protein: CASSSWGKYYEQYF.